This TCR beta chain was captured in a study of CD8+ T cells in alopecia areata. Study-wide context: Oral tofacitinib, 5 to 10 mg twice daily, was given in an open-label trial. General study results and limits: In scalp and blood during tofacitinib, many expanded lesional clones persisted. Scalp clonality dropped significantly under tofacitinib, as did expanded CD8+ top-100 clones.

Details on this clone: What it binds is unknown.

Extracted from the samples, RNA was reverse transcribed into cDNA to serve as the sequencing template. Profiled with immunoSEQ multiplex PCR; TCRdb holds only in-frame clones, not every one. The table includes 95,000 to 100,000 clones, 60% to 75% detected once. The V gene end was trimmed by 2 bases and the J gene end by 4 bases; junction bases not matched to a gene: 9. The CDR3 length is 16 residues. Germline-derived CDR1 and CDR2 are LNHNV and YYDKDF (reference sequence). As to treatment: oral pan-JAK inhibitor, 5-10 mg twice daily. PBMCs yielded sorted CD4+ and CD8+ T cells. This specimen was CD8+ T cells sorted from blood, taken at week 4, from a patient treated with tofacitinib. V usage is TRBV15 and J usage is TRBJ2-3; the match to TRBD2 covers 7 bases. The receptor comes from a human donor with alopecia areata. The CDR3 coding sequence is TGTGCCACCAGCAGACAGCGGGGACCCGTACCAGATACGCAGTATTTT. As protein: CATSRQRGPVPDTQYF.